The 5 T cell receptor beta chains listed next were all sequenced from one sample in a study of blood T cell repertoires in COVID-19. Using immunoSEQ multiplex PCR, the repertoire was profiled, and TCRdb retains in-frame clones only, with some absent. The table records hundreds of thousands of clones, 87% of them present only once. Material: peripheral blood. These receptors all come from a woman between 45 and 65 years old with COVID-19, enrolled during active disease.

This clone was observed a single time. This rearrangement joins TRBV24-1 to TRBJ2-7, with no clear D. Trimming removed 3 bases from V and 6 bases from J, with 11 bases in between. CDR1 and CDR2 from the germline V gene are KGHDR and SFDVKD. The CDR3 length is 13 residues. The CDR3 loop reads CATSDPLVLEQYF. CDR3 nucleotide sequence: TGTGCCACCAGTGATCCCCTAGTCCTCGAGCAGTACTTC.

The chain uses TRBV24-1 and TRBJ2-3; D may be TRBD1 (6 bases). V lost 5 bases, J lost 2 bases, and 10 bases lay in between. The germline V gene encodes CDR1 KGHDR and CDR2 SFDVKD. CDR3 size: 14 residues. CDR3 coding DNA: TGTGCCACCAGTGGTGACAGGAACACAGATACGCAGTATTTT. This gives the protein CATSGDRNTDTQYF.

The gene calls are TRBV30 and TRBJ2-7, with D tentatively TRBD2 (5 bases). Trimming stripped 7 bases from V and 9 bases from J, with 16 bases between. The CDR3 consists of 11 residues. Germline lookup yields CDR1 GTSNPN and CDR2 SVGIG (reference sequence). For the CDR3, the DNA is TGTGCCTTCGTTTCTGAGGGATGGCAGTACTTC. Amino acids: CAFVSEGWQYF.

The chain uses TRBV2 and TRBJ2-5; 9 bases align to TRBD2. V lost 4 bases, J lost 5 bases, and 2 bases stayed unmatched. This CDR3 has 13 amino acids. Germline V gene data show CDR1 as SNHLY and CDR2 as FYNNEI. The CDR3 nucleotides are TGTGCCAGCAGTGGGACTAGCGTCGAGACCCAGTACTTC. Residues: CASSGTSVETQYF.

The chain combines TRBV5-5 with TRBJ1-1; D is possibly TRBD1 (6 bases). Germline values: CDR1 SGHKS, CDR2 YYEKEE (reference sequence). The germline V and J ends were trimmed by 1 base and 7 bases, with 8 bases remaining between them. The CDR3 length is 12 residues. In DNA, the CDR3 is TGTGCCAGCAGCTTGCGGACAGTTGAAGCTTTCTTT. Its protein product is CASSLRTVEAFF.